The 20 T cell receptor beta chains below all came from one sample that was sequenced in a study of T cell responses to AZD1222 COVID-19 vaccine. Some clones are missing from TCRdb's copy, which holds only in-frame ones; the method was immunoSEQ multiplex PCR. The sample records 100,000 to 150,000 clones, approximately 89% being singletons. The starting material was peripheral blood, obtained 28 days after the second AZD1222 dose. The receptors here all came from an adult who received the AZD1222 COVID-19 vaccine.

This clone was counted only a few times. The chain couples TRBV6-5 to TRBJ1-1; D perhaps matches TRBD1 (6 bases). The CDR3 runs 14 residues. Germline lookup yields CDR1 MNHEY and CDR2 SVGAGI. Trimming took off 2 bases at V and 0 bases at J, with 7 bases between the two ends. The CDR3 nucleotides read TGTGCCAGCAGTTACCGGACAGTGAACACTGAAGCTTTCTTT. Translated, it gives CASSYRTVNTEAFF.

The chain carries TRBV28 and TRBJ2-7, with 9 bases identical to TRBD2. V lost 7 bases, J lost 2 bases, and 3 bases stayed unmatched. Germline V CDR1 and CDR2: MDHEN, SYDVKM. The CDR3 has 13 amino acids. CDR3: CASNAGGPYEQYF. The CDR3 bases are TGTGCCAGCAACGCGGGGGGGCCCTACGAGCAGTACTTC. Full variable domain (missing parts from reference TRBV28 and TRBJ2-7): DVKVTQSSRYLVKRTGEKVFLECVQDMDHENMFWYRQDPGLGLRLIYFSYDVKMKEKGDIPEGYSVSREKKERFSLILESASTNQTSMYLCASNAGGPYEQYFGPGTRLTVT.

This clone was counted once. This chain links TRBV9 with TRBJ1-6; D unclear. Between the trimmed V and J ends, which lost 0 bases and 9 bases, there was a span of 13 bases. The CDR3 consists of 15 residues. The germline CDR1 and CDR2 sequences are SGDLS and YYNGEE. The DNA of the CDR3 is TGTGCCAGCAGCGTAGGGTGGCCGTCATCTTCACCCCTCCACTTT. This codes for CASSVGWPSSSPLHF.

V gene TRBV6-1 combines with J gene TRBJ1-3; D gene ambiguous. Germline CDR1 MNHNS, CDR2 SASEGT. V shed 3 bases and J shed 1 base, with 13 bases lying between them. The CDR3 is 16 amino acids. CDR3 sequence (DNA): TGTGCCAGCAGTGAGATCTGGGAAGGGTCTGGAAACACCATATATTTT. Protein product: CASSEIWEGSGNTIYF.

This clone was seen a few times. This chain links TRBV6-5 with TRBJ2-6; maybe TRBD1 (6 bases). Germline lookup yields CDR1 MNHEY and CDR2 SVGAGI. This CDR3 spans 15 amino acids. V was clipped by 6 bases and J by 1 base, with 10 bases between them. Here the CDR3 reads CASRFQGSGANVLTF. CDR3 in DNA: TGTGCCAGCAGATTTCAGGGGTCTGGGGCCAACGTCCTGACTTTC.

V gene TRBV14 combines with J gene TRBJ1-2, with 7 bases that match TRBD1. This CDR3 region has 13 residues. After removal of 1 base from V and 5 bases from J, the junction contained 1 base not matched to a gene. Germline assignment: CDR1 SGHDN and CDR2 FVKESK. CDR3 protein: CASSQGTGYGYTF. The CDR3 DNA reads TGTGCCAGCAGCCAAGGGACAGGTTATGGCTACACCTTC. The whole variable domain, remainder taken from reference TRBV14 and TRBJ1-2, is EAGVTQFPSHSVIEKGQTVTLRCDPISGHDNLYWYRRVMGKEIKFLLHFVKESKQDESGMPNNRFLAERTGGTYSTLKVQPAELEDSGVYFCASSQGTGYGYTFGSGTRLTVV.

The chain has TRBV28 and TRBJ2-7, with D perhaps TRBD2 (6 bases). Germline V gene sequence: CDR1 MDHEN, CDR2 SYDVKM. The CDR3 spans 16 residues. Trimming took off 5 bases at V and 7 bases at J, with 24 bases between the two ends. In nucleotides, the CDR3 is TGTGCCAGCAGTGCCAATGGGTCGGGCCGCCGGGGGGAGCAGTACTTC. Translated: CASSANGSGRRGEQYF.

In its sample, this clone was seen many times. This chain links TRBV28 with TRBJ2-7; 9 positions agree with TRBD1. V trimming: 6 bases; J trimming: 6 bases; junction bases outside the gene matches: 9. CDR3 length equals 14 residues. CDR1 MDHEN and CDR2 SYDVKM come from the germline V gene. CDR3 in DNA: TGTGCCAGCAGCGAACCGGGACAGGGCGGCGAGCAGTACTTC. Translation gives CASSEPGQGGEQYF.

The chain is built from TRBV7-2 and TRBJ2-6; D gene ambiguous. The V gene lost 2 bases and the J gene lost 4 bases, with 9 bases spanning the gap. CDR3 length equals 15 residues. The V gene's germline CDR1 is SGHTA and CDR2 FQGNSA. In DNA form, the CDR3 reads TGTGCCAGCAGCTTACTGGTGAGCGGGGCCAACGTCCTGACTTTC. Protein sequence: CASSLLVSGANVLTF.

This chain uses TRBV7-9 with TRBJ1-2, with 12 positions matching TRBD1. Germline V gene data show CDR1 as SEHNR and CDR2 as FQNEAQ (reference sequence). The CDR3 contains 15 residues. V gave up 2 bases and J gave up 8 bases; unmatched junction bases: 6. CDR3 amino acids: CASSLIGTGGNGYTF. CDR3 in DNA: TGTGCCAGCAGCTTAATCGGGACAGGGGGCAACGGCTACACCTTC. Full variable domain (outside the CDR3, taken from reference TRBV7-9 and TRBJ1-2): DTGVSQNPRHKITKRGQNVTFRCDPISEHNRLYWYRQTLGQGPEFLTYFQNEAQLEKSRLLSDRFSAERPKGSFSTLEIQRTEQGDSAMYLCASSLIGTGGNGYTFGSGTRLTVV.

The rearrangement joins TRBV30 to TRBJ1-1; 8 positions match TRBD1. The germline gives CDR1 GTSNPN, CDR2 SVGIG (reference sequence). The CDR3 runs to 13 residues. V was clipped by 4 bases and J by 3 bases; unmatched bases: 4. As DNA, the CDR3 is TGTGCCTGGAAACAGGGGGGGGACACTGAAGCTTTCTTT. It codes for CAWKQGGDTEAFF.

The rearrangement joins TRBV7-2 to TRBJ2-3; 9 bases align to TRBD2. With V trimmed by 4 bases and J by 2 bases, 7 bases remained unmatched. Germline loops: CDR1 SGHTA, CDR2 FQGNSA. The CDR3 spans 16 residues. The CDR3 loop is CASSWISGSFTDTQYF. The DNA of the CDR3 is TGTGCCAGCAGCTGGATTAGCGGGAGCTTCACAGATACGCAGTATTTT. The variable domain in full, completed from reference TRBV7-2 and TRBJ2-3, reads GAGVSQSPSNKVTEKGKDVELRCDPISGHTALYWYRQSLGQGLEFLIYFQGNSAPDKSGLPSDRFSAERTGGSVSTLTIQRTQQEDSAVYLCASSWISGSFTDTQYFGPGTRLTVL.

For this clone: The identical CDR3 is also encoded by other nucleotide sequences in the sample. This chain links TRBV7-2 with TRBJ2-3; 8 nucleotides align to TRBD2. CDR3 length: 16 amino acids. The germline V gene encodes CDR1 SGHTA and CDR2 FQGNSA. V shed 0 bases and J 2 bases; nucleotides not matched to a gene: 4. CDR3 DNA sequence: TGTGCCAGCAGCTTAGCTTTAGCGGGGCACACAGATACGCAGTATTTT. Its protein product is CASSLALAGHTDTQYF.

The CDR3 nucleotides read TGTGCCAGTAGCCTACAGGGGGCAGGATCACCCCTCCACTTT. Protein product: CASSLQGAGSPLHF. The V call is TRBV19, the J call TRBJ1-6; 9 nucleotides agree with TRBD1. This CDR3 comprises 14 residues. Germline V CDR1 and CDR2: LNHDA, SQIVND (reference sequence). The J segment lost 10 bases and the V segment lost 6 bases, leaving 7 bases of the junction unmatched.

In this sample, this clone turned up once. This chain links TRBV6-5 with TRBJ2-3, with TRBD2 matching over 9 bases. V trimming: 6 bases; J trimming: 2 bases; junction bases outside the gene matches: 6. The germline gives CDR1 MNHEY, CDR2 SVGAGI. CDR3 length equals 15 residues. CDR3 region: CASRGVAGVTDTQYF. For the CDR3, the DNA is TGTGCCAGCAGGGGGGTAGCGGGGGTCACAGATACGCAGTATTTT.

The chain carries TRBV6-5 and TRBJ2-6; perhaps TRBD2 as D (5 bases). Germline CDR1 and CDR2: MNHEY and SVGAGI. V shed 6 bases and J shed 3 bases, with 12 bases lying between them. CDR3 size: 15 residues. CDR3 in DNA: TGTGCCAGCAGACCCGGGATAGTTGGGGCCAACGTCCTGACTTTC. The encoded protein is CASRPGIVGANVLTF.

The V call is TRBV28, the J call TRBJ2-5; D possibly uses TRBD1 or TRBD2 (5 bases each). The V gene lost 5 bases and the J gene lost 4 bases, with 17 bases spanning the gap. The germline gives CDR1 MDHEN, CDR2 SYDVKM. The CDR3 has 15 residues. CDR3 sequence: CASSRGRRNRETQYF. The CDR3 DNA sequence: TGTGCCAGCAGTCGGGGACGGAGAAACAGAGAGACCCAGTACTTC.

This clone was detected once. The V call is TRBV6-5, the J call TRBJ2-2; the match to TRBD1 covers 7 bases. Germline CDR1 MNHEY, CDR2 SVGAGI. The ends lost 5 bases at V and 9 bases at J; junction bases unmatched: 0. CDR3 size: 11 residues. CDR3 nucleotide sequence: TGTGCCAGCAGTAGGGGGCGGGAGCTGTTTTTT. The encoded protein is CASSRGRELFF.

V is TRBV19 and J is TRBJ2-7; TRBD2 agrees at 10 bases. CDR1 LNHDA and CDR2 SQIVND come from the germline V gene (reference sequence). The CDR3 loop spans 17 amino acids. V was pared by 1 base and J by 2 bases, with 8 bases of the junction left unmatched. The DNA of the CDR3 is TGTGCCAGTAGTATAGGAGAACTAGCGGGGCCAACCTACGAGCAGTACTTC. It translates to CASSIGELAGPTYEQYF. Full variable domain (missing parts from reference TRBV19 and TRBJ2-7): DGGITQSPKYLFRKEGQNVTLSCEQNLNHDAMYWYRQDPGQGLRLIYYSQIVNDFQKGDIAEGYSVSREKKESFPLTVTSAQKNPTAFYLCASSIGELAGPTYEQYFGPGTRLTVT.

V gene TRBV9 combines with J gene TRBJ1-3; no clear D gene. V was cut by 0 bases and J by 3 bases, with 16 bases left in between. The CDR3 contains 17 residues. The germline CDR1 and CDR2 sequences are SGDLS and YYNGEE. The CDR3 DNA is TGTGCCAGCAGCGTAGCCCCGGCCGTAAAGGGTGGAAACACCATATATTTT. It is translated as CASSVAPAVKGGNTIYF.